This TCR beta chain came from a study of STAT3 mutations in large granular lymphocyte leukemia. The CDR3 is 13 amino acids. Germline V gene lookup returns CDR1 SNHLY and CDR2 FYNNEI. Trimming at V came to 6 bases and at J to 4 bases, leaving 2 bases not matched to a gene. Points from the study as a whole: At least one immunodominant TCR beta clonotype appeared in every T-cell large granular lymphocyte leukemia patient. In 6 of 18 patients, new TCR clonotypes emerged after therapy. In several patients, dominant TCR clone burden exceeded STAT3 mutant burden, suggesting STAT3 mutation arose secondarily. Clonal expansion was inferred from samples taken at other timepoints.

As for this clone: Antigen specificity is unknown.

Each sample's TCRbeta library yielded on average about 40,773 productive templates. The assay was immunoSEQ multiplex PCR, and TCRdb's table has in-frame clones only and misses some. The repertoire holds 15,000 or so clones, with 80% to 95% as singletons. This rearrangement joins TRBV2 to TRBJ1-5; 8 bases agree with TRBD1. This TCR was recovered from a woman aged 50 to 60 with T-cell large granular lymphocyte leukemia. Some clones in this sample may be carry-over from other donors' samples. The specimen sequenced was peripheral blood mononuclear cells. Written as DNA, the CDR3 is TGTGCCAGCAGAAGGGACAGGAATCAGCCCCAGCATTTT. Residues: CASRRDRNQPQHF.